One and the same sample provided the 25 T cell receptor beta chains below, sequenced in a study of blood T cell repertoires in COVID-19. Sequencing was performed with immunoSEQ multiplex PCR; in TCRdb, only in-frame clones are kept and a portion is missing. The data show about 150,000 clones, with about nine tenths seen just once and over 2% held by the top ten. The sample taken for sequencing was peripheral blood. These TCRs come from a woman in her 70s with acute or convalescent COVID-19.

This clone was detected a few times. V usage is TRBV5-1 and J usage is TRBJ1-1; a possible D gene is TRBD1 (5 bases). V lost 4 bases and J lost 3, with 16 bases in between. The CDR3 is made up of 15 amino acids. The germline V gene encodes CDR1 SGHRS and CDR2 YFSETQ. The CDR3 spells CASSTDPGEYTEAFF. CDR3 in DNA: TGCGCCAGCAGCACGGACCCGGGGGAGTACACTGAAGCTTTCTTT.

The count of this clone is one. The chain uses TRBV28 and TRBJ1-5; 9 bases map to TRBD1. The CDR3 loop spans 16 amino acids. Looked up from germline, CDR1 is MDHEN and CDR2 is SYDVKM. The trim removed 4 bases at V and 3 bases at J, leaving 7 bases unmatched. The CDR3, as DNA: TGTGCCAGCAGTTCCTGGGGACAGGGCGACAATCAGCCCCAGCATTTT. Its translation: CASSSWGQGDNQPQHF.

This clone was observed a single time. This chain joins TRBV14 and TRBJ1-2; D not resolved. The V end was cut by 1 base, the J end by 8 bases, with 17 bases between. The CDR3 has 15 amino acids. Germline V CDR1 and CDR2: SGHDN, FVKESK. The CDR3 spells CASSQVAGLAYGYTF. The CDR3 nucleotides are TGTGCCAGCAGCCAAGTGGCCGGGTTGGCATACGGCTACACCTTC.

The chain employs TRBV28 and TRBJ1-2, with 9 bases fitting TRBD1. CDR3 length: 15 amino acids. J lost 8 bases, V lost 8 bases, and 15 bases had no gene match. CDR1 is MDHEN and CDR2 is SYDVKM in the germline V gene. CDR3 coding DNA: TGTGCCAGCGGATTCTCCGACAGGGGGGAGGGAGGCTACACCTTC. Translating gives CASGFSDRGEGGYTF.

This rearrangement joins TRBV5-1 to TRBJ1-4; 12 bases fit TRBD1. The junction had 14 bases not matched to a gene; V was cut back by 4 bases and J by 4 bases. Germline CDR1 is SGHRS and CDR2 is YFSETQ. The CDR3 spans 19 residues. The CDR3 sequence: CASSPRGGQGAPVNEKLFF. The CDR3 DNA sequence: TGCGCCAGCAGCCCCCGCGGGGGACAGGGGGCGCCGGTTAATGAAAAACTGTTTTTT. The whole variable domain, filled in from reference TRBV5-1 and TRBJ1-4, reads KAGVTQTPRYLIKTRGQQVTLSCSPISGHRSVSWYQQTPGQGLQFLFEYFSETQRNKGNFPGRFSGRQFSNSRSEMNVSTLELGDSALYLCASSPRGGQGAPVNEKLFFGSGTQLSVL.

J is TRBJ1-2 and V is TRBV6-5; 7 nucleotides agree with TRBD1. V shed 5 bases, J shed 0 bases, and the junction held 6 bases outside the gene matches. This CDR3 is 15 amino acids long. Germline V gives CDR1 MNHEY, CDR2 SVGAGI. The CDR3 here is CASSTGTDTNYGYTF. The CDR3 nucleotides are TGTGCCAGCAGTACCGGGACAGATACTAACTATGGCTACACCTTC.

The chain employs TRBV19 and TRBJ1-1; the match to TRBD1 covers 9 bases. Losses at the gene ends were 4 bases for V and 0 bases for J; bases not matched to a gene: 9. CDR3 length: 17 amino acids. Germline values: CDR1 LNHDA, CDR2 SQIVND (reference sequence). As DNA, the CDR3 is TGTGCCAGTAGTAAGACGACGGGACAGGGAATGAACACTGAAGCTTTCTTT. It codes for CASSKTTGQGMNTEAFF.

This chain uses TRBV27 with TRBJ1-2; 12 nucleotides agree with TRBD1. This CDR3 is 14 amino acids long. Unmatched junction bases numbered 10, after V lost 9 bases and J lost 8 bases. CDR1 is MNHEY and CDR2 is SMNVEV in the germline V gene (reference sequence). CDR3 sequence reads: CASSSGTGGLGYTF. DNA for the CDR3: TGTGCCAGTTCCTCCGGGACAGGGGGCCTCGGCTACACCTTC.

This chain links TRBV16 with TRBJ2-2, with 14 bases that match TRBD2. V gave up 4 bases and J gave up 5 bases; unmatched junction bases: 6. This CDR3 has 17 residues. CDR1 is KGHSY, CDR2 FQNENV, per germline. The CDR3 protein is CASSRGLAGDFTGELFF. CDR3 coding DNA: TGTGCCAGCAGCCGGGGACTAGCGGGAGACTTTACCGGGGAGCTGTTTTTT.

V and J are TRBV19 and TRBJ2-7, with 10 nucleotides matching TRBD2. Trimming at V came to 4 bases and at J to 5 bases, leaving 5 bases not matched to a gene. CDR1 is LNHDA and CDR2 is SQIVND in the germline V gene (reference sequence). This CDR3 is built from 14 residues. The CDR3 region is CASSRGTSDHEQYF. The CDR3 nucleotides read TGTGCCAGTAGTAGGGGGACTAGCGATCACGAGCAGTACTTC.

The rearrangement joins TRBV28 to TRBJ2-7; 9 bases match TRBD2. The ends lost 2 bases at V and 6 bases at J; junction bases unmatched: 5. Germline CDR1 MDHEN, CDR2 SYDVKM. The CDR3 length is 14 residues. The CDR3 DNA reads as TGTGCCAGCAGTTTAGGAGCGGGGGGCAGCGAGCAGTACGTC. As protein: CASSLGAGGSEQYV.

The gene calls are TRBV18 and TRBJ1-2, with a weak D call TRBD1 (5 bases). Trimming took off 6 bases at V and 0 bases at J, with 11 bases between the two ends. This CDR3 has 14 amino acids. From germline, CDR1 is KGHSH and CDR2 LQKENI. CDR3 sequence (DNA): TGTGCCAGCTCCAGGACAACCACTAACTATGGCTACACCTTC. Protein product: CASSRTTTNYGYTF.

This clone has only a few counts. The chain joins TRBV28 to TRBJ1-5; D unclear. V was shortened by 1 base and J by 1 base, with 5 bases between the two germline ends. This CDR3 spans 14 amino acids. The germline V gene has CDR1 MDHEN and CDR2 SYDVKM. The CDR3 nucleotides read TGTGCCAGCAGTTTATCCGGGAGCAATCAGCCCCAGCATTTT. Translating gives CASSLSGSNQPQHF.

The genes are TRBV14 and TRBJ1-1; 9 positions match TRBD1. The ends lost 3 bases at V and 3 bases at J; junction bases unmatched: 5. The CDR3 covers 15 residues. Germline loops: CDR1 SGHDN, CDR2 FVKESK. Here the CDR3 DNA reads TGTGCCAGCAGCCAGTTTAACAGGGGGCACACTGAAGCTTTCTTT. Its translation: CASSQFNRGHTEAFF.

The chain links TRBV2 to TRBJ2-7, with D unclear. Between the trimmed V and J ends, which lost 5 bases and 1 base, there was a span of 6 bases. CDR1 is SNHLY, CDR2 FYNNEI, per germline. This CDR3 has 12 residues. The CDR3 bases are TGTGCCAGCAGTTACTATTCCTACGAGCAGTACTTC. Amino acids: CASSYYSYEQYF.

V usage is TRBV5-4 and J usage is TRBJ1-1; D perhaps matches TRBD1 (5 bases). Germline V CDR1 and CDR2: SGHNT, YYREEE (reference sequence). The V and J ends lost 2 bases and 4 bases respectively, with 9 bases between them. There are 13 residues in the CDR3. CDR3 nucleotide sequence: TGTGCCAGCAGCTTTGGGGCGCGCACTGAAGCTTTCTTT. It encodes CASSFGARTEAFF. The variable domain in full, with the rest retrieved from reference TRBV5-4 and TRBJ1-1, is ETGVTQSPTHLIKTRGQQVTLRCSSQSGHNTVSWYQQALGQGPQFIFQYYREEENGRGNFPPRFSGLQFPNYSSELNVNALELDDSALYLCASSFGARTEAFFGQGTRLTVV.

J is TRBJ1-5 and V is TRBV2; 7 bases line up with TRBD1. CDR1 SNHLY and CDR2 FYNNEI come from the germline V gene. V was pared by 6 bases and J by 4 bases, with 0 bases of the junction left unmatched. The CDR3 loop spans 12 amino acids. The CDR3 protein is CASRGQNQPQHF. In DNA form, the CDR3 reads TGTGCCAGCAGGGGACAGAATCAGCCCCAGCATTTT.

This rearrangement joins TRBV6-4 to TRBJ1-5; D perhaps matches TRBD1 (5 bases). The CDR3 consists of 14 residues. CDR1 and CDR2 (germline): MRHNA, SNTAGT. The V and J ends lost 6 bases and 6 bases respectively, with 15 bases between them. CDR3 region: CASRKWQGCQPQHF. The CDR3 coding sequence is TGTGCCAGCAGGAAATGGCAGGGTTGTCAGCCCCAGCATTTT.

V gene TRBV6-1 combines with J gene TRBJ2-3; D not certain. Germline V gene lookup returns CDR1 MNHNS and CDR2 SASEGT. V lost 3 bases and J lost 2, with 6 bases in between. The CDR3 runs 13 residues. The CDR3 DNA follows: TGTGCCAGCAGTGAGGCCTTCACAGATACGCAGTATTTT. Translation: CASSEAFTDTQYF.

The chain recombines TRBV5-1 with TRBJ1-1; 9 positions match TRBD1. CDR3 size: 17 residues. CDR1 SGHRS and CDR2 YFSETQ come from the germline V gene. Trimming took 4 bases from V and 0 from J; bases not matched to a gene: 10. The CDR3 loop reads CASSTQGATIMNTEAFF. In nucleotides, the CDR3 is TGCGCCAGCAGCACACAGGGGGCCACGATTATGAACACTGAAGCTTTCTTT.

CDR3 loop: CASSYSGREGQPQHF. The CDR3 coding sequence is TGTGCCAGCAGTTACTCAGGCAGGGAAGGTCAGCCCCAGCATTTT. J is TRBJ1-5 and V is TRBV6-5, with D possibly matching TRBD1 (5 bases). This CDR3 comprises 15 residues. Germline loops: CDR1 MNHEY, CDR2 SVGAGI. The ends were cut back, 0 bases at V and 6 bases at J, with 12 bases in the middle.

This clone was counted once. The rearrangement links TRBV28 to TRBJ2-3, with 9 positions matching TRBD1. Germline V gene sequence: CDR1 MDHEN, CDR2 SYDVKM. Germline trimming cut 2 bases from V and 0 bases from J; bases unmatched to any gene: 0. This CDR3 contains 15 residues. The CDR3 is CASSLGTGSTDTQYF. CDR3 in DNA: TGTGCCAGCAGTTTAGGGACAGGGAGCACAGATACGCAGTATTTT.

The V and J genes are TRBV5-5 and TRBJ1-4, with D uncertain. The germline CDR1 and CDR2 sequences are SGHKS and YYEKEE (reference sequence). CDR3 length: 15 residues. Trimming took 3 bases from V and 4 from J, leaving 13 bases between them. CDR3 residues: CASSSSGNHNEKLFF. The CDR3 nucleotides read TGTGCCAGCAGCTCCTCCGGGAATCATAATGAAAAACTGTTTTTT.

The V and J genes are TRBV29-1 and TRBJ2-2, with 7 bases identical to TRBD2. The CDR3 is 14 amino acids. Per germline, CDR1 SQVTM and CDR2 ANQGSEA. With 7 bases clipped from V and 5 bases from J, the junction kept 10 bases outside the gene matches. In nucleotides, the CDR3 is TGCAGCGCCCTCCGGGGGGTAGGGACCGGGGAGCTGTTTTTT. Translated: CSALRGVGTGELFF.

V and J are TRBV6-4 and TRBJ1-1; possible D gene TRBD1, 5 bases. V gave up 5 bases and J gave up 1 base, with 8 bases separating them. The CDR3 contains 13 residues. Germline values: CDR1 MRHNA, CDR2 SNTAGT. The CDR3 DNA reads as TGTGCCAGCAGTTTACAGGAGAACACTGAAGCTTTCTTT. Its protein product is CASSLQENTEAFF.